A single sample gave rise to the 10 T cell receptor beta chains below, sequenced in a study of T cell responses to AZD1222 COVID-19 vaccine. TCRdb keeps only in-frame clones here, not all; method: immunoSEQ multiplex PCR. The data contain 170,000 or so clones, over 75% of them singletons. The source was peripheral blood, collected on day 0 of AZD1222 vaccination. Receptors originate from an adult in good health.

CDR3 bases: TGTGCCAGCAGTTACGCCCCTGGTTATGCTTTCTTT. Translating gives CASSYAPGYAFF. This chain links TRBV6-5 with TRBJ1-1; D not resolved. CDR1 and CDR2 from the germline V gene are MNHEY and SVGAGI. Deletions cut 2 bases from V and 11 bases from J, with 12 bases between. CDR3 length: 12 amino acids.

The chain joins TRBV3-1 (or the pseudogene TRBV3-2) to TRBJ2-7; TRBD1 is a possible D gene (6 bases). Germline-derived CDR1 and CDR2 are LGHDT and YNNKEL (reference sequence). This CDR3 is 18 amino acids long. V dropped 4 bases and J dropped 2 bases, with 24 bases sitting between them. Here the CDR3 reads CASSPGIVPGHRAYEQYF. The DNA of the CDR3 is TGTGCCAGCAGCCCGGGTATAGTCCCGGGACACCGGGCCTACGAGCAGTACTTC.

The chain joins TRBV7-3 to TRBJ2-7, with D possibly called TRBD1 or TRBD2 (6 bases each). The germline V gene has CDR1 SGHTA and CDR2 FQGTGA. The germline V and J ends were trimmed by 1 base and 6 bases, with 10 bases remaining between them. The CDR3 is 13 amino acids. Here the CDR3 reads CASSLNGGREQYF. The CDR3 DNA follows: TGTGCCAGCAGCTTAAACGGGGGCCGCGAGCAGTACTTC.

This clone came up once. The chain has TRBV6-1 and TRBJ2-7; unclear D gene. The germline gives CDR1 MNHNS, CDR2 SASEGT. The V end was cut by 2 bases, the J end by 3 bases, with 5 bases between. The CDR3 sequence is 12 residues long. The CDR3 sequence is CASSEYLYEQYF. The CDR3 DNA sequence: TGTGCCAGCAGTGAATATCTCTACGAGCAGTACTTC.

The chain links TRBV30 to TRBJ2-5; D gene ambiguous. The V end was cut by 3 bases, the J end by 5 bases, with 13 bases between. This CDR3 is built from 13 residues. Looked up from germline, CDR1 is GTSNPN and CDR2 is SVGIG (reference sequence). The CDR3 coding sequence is TGTGCCTGGAGAGTGCCAGGAGCGGAGACCCAGTACTTC. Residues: CAWRVPGAETQYF.

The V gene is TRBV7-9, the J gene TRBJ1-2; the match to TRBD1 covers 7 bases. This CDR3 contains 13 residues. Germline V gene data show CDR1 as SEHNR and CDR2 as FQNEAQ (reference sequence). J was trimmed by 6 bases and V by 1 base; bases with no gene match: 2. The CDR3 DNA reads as TGTGCCAGCAGCTTAGAGGGGGCGCATGGCTACACCTTC. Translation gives CASSLEGAHGYTF. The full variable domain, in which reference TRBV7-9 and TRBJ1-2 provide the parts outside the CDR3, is DTGVSQNPRHKITKRGQNVTFRCDPISEHNRLYWYRQTLGQGPEFLTYFQNEAQLEKSRLLSDRFSAERPKGSFSTLEIQRTEQGDSAMYLCASSLEGAHGYTFGSGTRLTVV.

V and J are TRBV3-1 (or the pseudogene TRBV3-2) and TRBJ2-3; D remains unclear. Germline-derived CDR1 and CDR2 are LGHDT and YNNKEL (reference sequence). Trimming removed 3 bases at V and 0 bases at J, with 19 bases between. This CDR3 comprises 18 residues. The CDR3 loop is CASSHPRLSLSSTDTQYF. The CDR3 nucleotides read TGTGCCAGCAGCCATCCCCGACTGTCACTTTCTAGCACAGATACGCAGTATTTT.

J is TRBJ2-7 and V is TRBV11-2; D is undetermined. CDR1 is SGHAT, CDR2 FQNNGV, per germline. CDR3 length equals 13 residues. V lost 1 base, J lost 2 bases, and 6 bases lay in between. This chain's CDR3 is CASSLGETYEQYF. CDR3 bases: TGTGCCAGCAGCTTAGGGGAAACCTACGAGCAGTACTTC.

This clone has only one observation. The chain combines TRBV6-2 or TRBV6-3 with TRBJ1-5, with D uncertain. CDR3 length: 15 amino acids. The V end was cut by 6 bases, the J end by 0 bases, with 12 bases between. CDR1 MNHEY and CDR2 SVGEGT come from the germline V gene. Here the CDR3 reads CASSLGLFSNQPQHF. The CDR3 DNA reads TGTGCCAGCAGCCTCGGACTGTTTAGCAATCAGCCCCAGCATTTT.

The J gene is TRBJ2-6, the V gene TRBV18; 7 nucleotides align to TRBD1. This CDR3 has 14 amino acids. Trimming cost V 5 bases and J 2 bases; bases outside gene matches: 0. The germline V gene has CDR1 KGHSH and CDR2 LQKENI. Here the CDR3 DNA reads TGTGCCAGCTCAACAGGGGCTGGGGCCAACGTCCTGACTTTC. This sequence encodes CASSTGAGANVLTF.